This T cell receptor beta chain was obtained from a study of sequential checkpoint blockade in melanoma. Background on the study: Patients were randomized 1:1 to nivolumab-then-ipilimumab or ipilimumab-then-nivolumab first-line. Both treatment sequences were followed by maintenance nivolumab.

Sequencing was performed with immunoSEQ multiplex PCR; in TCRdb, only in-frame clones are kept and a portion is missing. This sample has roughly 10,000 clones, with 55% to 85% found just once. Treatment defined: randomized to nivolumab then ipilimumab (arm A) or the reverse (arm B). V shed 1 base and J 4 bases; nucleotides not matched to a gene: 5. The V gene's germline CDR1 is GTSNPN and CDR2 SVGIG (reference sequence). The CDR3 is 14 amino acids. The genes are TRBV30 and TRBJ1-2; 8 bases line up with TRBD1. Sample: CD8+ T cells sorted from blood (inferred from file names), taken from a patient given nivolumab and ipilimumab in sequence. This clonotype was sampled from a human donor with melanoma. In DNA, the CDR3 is TGTGCCTGGAGTGCCACCGGGACAGGCTATGGCTACACCTTC. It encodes CAWSATGTGYGYTF.